These T cell receptor beta chains were read from a single sample in a study of a mutant IDH1 vaccine in newly diagnosed glioma. Data came from immunoSEQ multiplex PCR; TCRdb stores just in-frame clones and leaves some out. The repertoire holds about 36,000 clones, with 81% as singletons. These TCRs' antigens remain unknown. Sequences were derived from PBMCs, sampled from a glioma patient whose treatment included an IDH1 peptide vaccine. The origin of the receptors is a man aged 50 or older with glioma. CDR3s include the opening cysteine and the closing phenylalanine or tryptophan. The order of the fields is clone size, V gene, J gene, CDR3 length, D gene, CDR3 protein, CDR3 DNA. The D gene is left open where the match is weak. Not every row has a clone size; where given, it reads once, few, many or a size class.

>.|TRBV7-6|TRBJ1-5|15|.
CASSRTPPGNQPQHF
TGTGCCAGCAGCAGGACACCCCCAGGGAATCAGCCCCAGCATTTT
>.|TRBV5-1|TRBJ2-5|14|.
CASSFWTNQETQYF
TGCGCCAGCAGCTTTTGGACTAACCAAGAGACCCAGTACTTC
>.|TRBV19|TRBJ1-1|14|TRBD1
CASSTGTGEGEAFF
TGTGCCAGTAGTACCGGGACAGGGGAAGGAGAAGCTTTCTTT
>once|TRBV10-3|TRBJ1-4|16|TRBD1
CATNPGQGYANEKLFF
TGTGCCACAAACCCGGGACAGGGGTATGCTAATGAAAAACTGTTTTTT
>.|TRBV20-1|TRBJ2-5|11|.
CSAQTQETQYF
TGCAGTGCCCAAACTCAAGAGACCCAGTACTTC
>.|TRBV2|TRBJ1-6|14|.
CASNLQGSYSPLHF
TGTGCCAGCAATTTACAGGGAAGCTATTCACCCCTCCACTTT
>.|TRBV2|TRBJ2-3|13|TRBD2
CASGAGGPDTQYF
TGTGCCAGCGGGGCGGGAGGGCCAGATACGCAGTATTTT
>few|TRBV19|TRBJ1-5|14|.
CASSSPGGNQPQHF
TGTGCCAGTAGTAGCCCCGGGGGCAATCAGCCCCAGCATTTT
>few|TRBV7-9|TRBJ1-1|15|.
CASSLEAGLGAEAFF
TGTGCCAGCAGCTTAGAGGCGGGGCTTGGGGCTGAAGCTTTCTTT
>.|TRBV11-3|TRBJ1-1|15|TRBD1
CASSLPGGQYTEAFF
TGTGCCAGCAGCTTGCCAGGGGGCCAGTACACTGAAGCTTTCTTT
>few|TRBV2|TRBJ1-2|14|TRBD1
CASSETRQGGGYTF
TGTGCCAGCAGTGAAACCCGCCAGGGGGGTGGCTACACCTTC
>.|TRBV27|TRBJ2-7|13|.
CASSLSGLAEQYF
TGTGCCAGCAGTTTATCGGGACTCGCCGAGCAGTACTTC
>.|TRBV15|TRBJ2-7|19|.
CATSAFGGGSSPGRYEQYF
TGTGCCACCAGCGCGTTTGGGGGGGGCTCCAGCCCGGGGCGGTACGAGCAGTACTTC
>few|TRBV7-9|TRBJ1-1|15|.
CASGLLPTMNTEAFF
TGTGCCAGCGGCCTACTTCCCACCATGAACACTGAAGCTTTCTTT
>.|TRBV2|TRBJ1-5|14|.
CASRHRNSNQPQHF
TGTGCCAGCAGACACCGAAATAGCAATCAGCCCCAGCATTTT
>.|TRBV7-9|TRBJ1-1|11|.
CASSREFGSFF
TGTGCCAGCAGCCGCGAGTTCGGGTCTTTCTTT
>once|TRBV5-4|TRBJ2-3|16|.
CASSSGGGVGSDTQYF
TGTGCCAGCAGCTCCGGAGGGGGAGTAGGTTCAGATACGCAGTATTTT
>.|TRBV9|TRBJ2-7|13|.
CASSPSESYEQYF
TGTGCCAGCAGCCCCAGCGAGTCCTACGAGCAGTACTTC
>.|TRBV7-2|TRBJ2-1|15|.
CASSLDGASYNEQFF
TGTGCCAGCAGCTTAGACGGGGCCTCATACAATGAGCAGTTCTTC
>.|TRBV28|TRBJ1-2|16|.
CASSLAYRAGEYGYTF
TGTGCCAGCAGTTTAGCTTACAGGGCTGGGGAGTATGGCTACACCTTC
>.|TRBV7-2|TRBJ2-7|15|TRBD1
CASRKYGTGGYEQYF
TGTGCCAGCAGAAAATACGGGACAGGGGGATACGAGCAGTACTTC
>.|TRBV6-5|TRBJ2-2|15|TRBD2
CASSLAGGNTGELFF
TGTGCCAGCAGTCTAGCGGGAGGTAACACCGGGGAGCTGTTTTTT
>.|TRBV27|TRBJ1-5|12|.
CASSFGGQPQHF
TGTGCCAGCAGTTTTGGAGGGCAGCCCCAGCATTTT
>.|TRBV6-1|TRBJ2-7|13|.
CATDRDTTYEQYF
TGTGCCACTGACCGGGACACTACCTACGAGCAGTACTTC
>once|TRBV7-2|TRBJ2-3|12|.
CASSLVGVAQYF
TGTGCCAGCAGCTTAGTTGGCGTTGCGCAGTATTTT
>.|TRBV5-6|TRBJ1-1|14|.
CASSLVSTATEAFF
TGTGCCAGCAGCTTGGTATCGACAGCTACTGAAGCTTTCTTT
>.|TRBV30|TRBJ1-1|12|.
CAWEIMNTEAFF
TGTGCCTGGGAAATAATGAACACTGAAGCTTTCTTT
>.|TRBV6-1|TRBJ2-3|14|.
CASRRGEGTDTQYF
TGTGCCAGCAGGAGGGGTGAGGGCACAGATACGCAGTATTTT
>.|TRBV9|TRBJ2-3|14|TRBD1
CASSSQGSTDTQYF
TGTGCCAGCAGCTCACAGGGGAGCACAGATACGCAGTATTTT
>.|TRBV4-3|TRBJ1-4|14|.
CASSQDYGNEKLFF
TGCGCCAGCAGCCAAGATTACGGTAATGAAAAACTGTTTTTT
>.|TRBV29-1|TRBJ1-5|12|.
CSVGHSNQPQHF
TGCAGCGTCGGACATAGCAATCAGCCCCAGCATTTT
>.|TRBV11-2|TRBJ2-7|14|TRBD1
CASSPGQGRYEQYF
TGTGCCAGCAGCCCAGGACAGGGGAGGTACGAGCAGTACTTC
>.|TRBV13|TRBJ1-1|12|.
CASSLQNTEAFF
TGTGCCAGCAGCTTACAGAACACTGAAGCTTTCTTT
>.|TRBV19|TRBJ1-5|14|.
CASSIAQSNQPQHF
TGTGCCAGTAGTATTGCACAGAGCAATCAGCCCCAGCATTTT
>.|TRBV2|TRBJ1-4|14|.
CASTRYLGREKLFF
TGTGCCAGCACTCGATACCTGGGGCGTGAAAAACTGTTTTTT
>.|TRBV25-1|TRBJ1-2|16|TRBD1
CASSPGDRHANYGYTF
TGTGCCAGCTCACCCGGGGACAGGCATGCTAACTATGGCTACACCTTC
>few|TRBV7-2|TRBJ1-2|11|.
CASSGGEGYTF
TGTGCCAGCAGCGGGGGGGAAGGCTACACCTTC
>.|TRBV27|TRBJ1-5|14|.
CASSQGYSNQPQHF
TGTGCCAGCAGTCAGGGATATAGCAATCAGCCCCAGCATTTT
>.|TRBV9|TRBJ1-1|14|.
CASSPPRANTEAFF
TGTGCCAGCAGCCCTCCTCGGGCGAACACTGAAGCTTTCTTT
>.|TRBV7-9|TRBJ1-4|14|.
CASSLANPTEKLFF
TGTGCCAGCAGCTTAGCAAACCCTACTGAAAAACTGTTTTTT
>.|TRBV5-6|TRBJ1-5|15|.
CASSLVGQSNQPQHF
TGTGCCAGCAGCTTGGTGGGACAAAGCAATCAGCCCCAGCATTTT
>.|TRBV6-6|TRBJ2-5|14|TRBD2
CASSPTSGMWEQYF
TGTGCCAGCAGCCCGACTAGCGGGATGTGGGAGCAGTACTTC
>.|TRBV6-6|TRBJ2-2|16|TRBD1
CASSLYTGANTGELFF
TGTGCCAGCAGCCTCTATACAGGGGCGAACACCGGGGAGCTGTTTTTT
>.|TRBV4-3|TRBJ1-2|16|TRBD1
CASSQALSQGDYGYTF
TGCGCCAGCAGCCAGGCCTTAAGTCAGGGGGACTATGGCTACACCTTC
>once|TRBV19|TRBJ2-5|15|TRBD2
CASSTGLAGGETQYF
TGTGCCAGTAGTACGGGACTAGCGGGAGGAGAGACCCAGTACTTC
>few|TRBV2|TRBJ2-2|14|TRBD2
CASVRGVAAGELFF
TGTGCCAGCGTTCGGGGGGTAGCCGCCGGGGAGCTGTTTTTT
>.|TRBV10-3|TRBJ1-2|15|TRBD1
CAISEGQGRIYGYTF
TGTGCCATCAGTGAGGGACAGGGGAGGATCTATGGCTACACCTTC
>.|TRBV19|TRBJ1-3|15|TRBD1
CASTPRTGVRNTIYF
TGTGCCAGTACCCCCCGGACAGGTGTACGAAACACCATATATTTT
>.|TRBV6-5|TRBJ1-2|13|.
CASSYNRYNGYTF
TGTGCCAGCAGTTACAACCGATACAACGGCTACACCTTC